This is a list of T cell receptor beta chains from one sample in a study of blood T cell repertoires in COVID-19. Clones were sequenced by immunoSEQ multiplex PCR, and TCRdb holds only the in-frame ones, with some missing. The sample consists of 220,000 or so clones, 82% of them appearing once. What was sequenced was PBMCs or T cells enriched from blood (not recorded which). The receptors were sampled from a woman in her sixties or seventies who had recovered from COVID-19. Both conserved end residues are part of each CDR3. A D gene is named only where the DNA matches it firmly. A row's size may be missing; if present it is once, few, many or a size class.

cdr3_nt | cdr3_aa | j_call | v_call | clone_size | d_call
TGCGCCAGCAGCTTGCGGGGAGGAACTGAAGCTTTCTTT | CASSLRGGTEAFF | TRBJ1-1 | TRBV5-1 | NA | NA
TGTGCCAGCTCGTCAGGGGACAGGCCCTACGGGGAGCTGTTTTTT | CASSSGDRPYGELFF | TRBJ2-2 | TRBV18 | NA | TRBD1
TGTGCCAGCCTCCGCGAGAGCTCTGGAAACACCATATATTTT | CASLRESSGNTIYF | TRBJ1-3 | TRBV19 | NA | NA
TGTGCCAGCAGTGCTTGGACAGGGTATGAGCAGTTCTTC | CASSAWTGYEQFF | TRBJ2-1 | TRBV2 | NA | TRBD1
TGTGCCAGTAGTATTGGGACAGGGATGATCGATGGCTACACCTTC | CASSIGTGMIDGYTF | TRBJ1-2 | TRBV19 | NA | TRBD1
TGTGCCAGCTCACCCCCCACAGGGTTGAGCTCCTACGAGCAGTACTTC | CASSPPTGLSSYEQYF | TRBJ2-7 | TRBV18 | NA | NA
TGTGCTAGTGGTTTGGTGGCGACAGTGGGCAATCAGCCCCAGCATTTT | CASGLVATVGNQPQHF | TRBJ1-5 | TRBV12-5 | NA | NA
TGTGCCAGCAGCTTATTCCCGGAGACTAGCGGGGTCCCAGATACGCAGTATTTT | CASSLFPETSGVPDTQYF | TRBJ2-3 | TRBV7-6 | NA | TRBD2
TGTGCCAGCAGTGTACAGGGGGCTTCCGGAAACACCATATATTTT | CASSVQGASGNTIYF | TRBJ1-3 | TRBV25-1 | NA | TRBD1
TGCGCCAGCAGCTTGGGAACCCAGGGGAGCTCCTATAATTCACCCCTCCACTTT | CASSLGTQGSSYNSPLHF | TRBJ1-6 | TRBV5-1 | NA | NA
TGTGCCTGGAGGGATACCGGGACTAGCGCTAATGAGCAGTTCTTC | CAWRDTGTSANEQFF | TRBJ2-1 | TRBV30 | NA | TRBD2
TGTGCCATCAGTGAGTCGGTACGACAGTTGTTGGGTGGCTACACCTTC | CAISESVRQLLGGYTF | TRBJ1-2 | TRBV10-3 | NA | NA
TGTGCCAGCAGCTCGACCGGAGGCATAGCGGAAAAACTGTTTTTT | CASSSTGGIAEKLFF | TRBJ1-4 | TRBV11-2 | many | NA
TGTGCCAGTAGTATATCAGGGGAGGGCACTGAAGCTTTCTTT | CASSISGEGTEAFF | TRBJ1-1 | TRBV19 | NA | NA